The text below deals with one T cell receptor beta chain. The length of the CDR3 is 17 residues. Original processing notes: Amplification of reference gene primers was used by the study to estimate nucleated cell counts. TCRdb's copy holds only in-frame clones and misses some; the assay was immunoSEQ multiplex PCR. That table gives V, J and clone size, and the DNA gave D and trimming. The table lists just under 250,000 clones, about 90% of them singletons. These data are taken from a study of blood T cell repertoires in COVID-19. As for the study in general: Samples taken during acute and convalescent COVID-19 were collected in the United States, Italy and Spain. PBMCs, B-cell-depleted T cells, or T cells provided the cDNA or gDNA that made up the material.

Sequencing used peripheral blood. The receptor comes from a woman in her 30s who had recovered from COVID-19. The chain joins TRBV21-1 to TRBJ2-3; TRBD2 reflects the table's D call only, with no check against the DNA. TRBV21-1 is flagged as a pseudogene. The CDR3 DNA reads TGTGCCAGCAGCAAAAGGGGGGGTAGACGGGGTTCAGATACGCAGTATTTT. It encodes CASSKRGGRRGSDTQYF.